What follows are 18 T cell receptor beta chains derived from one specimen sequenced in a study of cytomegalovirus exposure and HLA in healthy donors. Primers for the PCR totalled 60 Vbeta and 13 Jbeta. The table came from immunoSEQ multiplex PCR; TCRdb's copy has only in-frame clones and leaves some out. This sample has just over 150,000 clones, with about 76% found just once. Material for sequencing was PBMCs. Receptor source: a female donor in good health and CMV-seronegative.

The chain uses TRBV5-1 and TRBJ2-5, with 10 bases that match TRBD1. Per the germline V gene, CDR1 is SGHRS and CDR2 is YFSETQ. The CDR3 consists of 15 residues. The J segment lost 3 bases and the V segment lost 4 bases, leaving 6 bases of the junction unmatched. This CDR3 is CASSGTGTGEETQYF. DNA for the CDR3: TGCGCCAGCAGCGGAACCGGGACAGGGGAAGAGACCCAGTACTTC.

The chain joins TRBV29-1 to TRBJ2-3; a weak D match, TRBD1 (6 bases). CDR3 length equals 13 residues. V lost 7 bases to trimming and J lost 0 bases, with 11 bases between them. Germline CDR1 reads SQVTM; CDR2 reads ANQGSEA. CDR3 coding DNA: TGCAGCGGAGGACAGTTAAGCACAGATACGCAGTATTTT. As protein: CSGGQLSTDTQYF.

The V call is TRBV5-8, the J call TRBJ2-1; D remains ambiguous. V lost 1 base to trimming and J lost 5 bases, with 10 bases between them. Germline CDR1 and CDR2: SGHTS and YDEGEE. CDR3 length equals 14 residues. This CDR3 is CASSLPGYHNEQFF. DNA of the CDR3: TGTGCCAGCAGCTTGCCAGGATACCACAATGAGCAGTTCTTC.

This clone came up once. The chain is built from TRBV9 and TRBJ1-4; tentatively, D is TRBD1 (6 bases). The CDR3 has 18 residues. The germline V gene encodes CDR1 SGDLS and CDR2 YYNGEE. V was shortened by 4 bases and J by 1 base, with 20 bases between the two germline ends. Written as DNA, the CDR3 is TGTGCCAGCAGCCCGAGAGGGATAGGGGGTGTAACTAATGAAAAACTGTTTTTT. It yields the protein CASSPRGIGGVTNEKLFF.

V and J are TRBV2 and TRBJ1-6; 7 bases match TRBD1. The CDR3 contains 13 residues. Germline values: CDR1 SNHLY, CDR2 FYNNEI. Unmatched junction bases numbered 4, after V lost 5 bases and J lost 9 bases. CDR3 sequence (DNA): TGTGCCAGCAGTTGGGACAGCACTTCACCCCTCCACTTT. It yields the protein CASSWDSTSPLHF.

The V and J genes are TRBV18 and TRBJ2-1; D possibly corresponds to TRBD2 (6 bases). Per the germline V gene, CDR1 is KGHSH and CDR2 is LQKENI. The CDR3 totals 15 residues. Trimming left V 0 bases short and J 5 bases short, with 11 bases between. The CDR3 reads CASSPPASAHNEQFF. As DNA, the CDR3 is TGTGCCAGCTCACCACCGGCTAGCGCCCACAATGAGCAGTTCTTC.

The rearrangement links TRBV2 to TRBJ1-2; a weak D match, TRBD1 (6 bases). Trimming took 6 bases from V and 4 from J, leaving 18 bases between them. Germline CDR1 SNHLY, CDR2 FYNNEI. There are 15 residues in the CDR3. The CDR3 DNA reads TGTGCCAGCAGAGCCGGGACAACTTCTCTCTATGGCTACACCTTC. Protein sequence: CASRAGTTSLYGYTF.

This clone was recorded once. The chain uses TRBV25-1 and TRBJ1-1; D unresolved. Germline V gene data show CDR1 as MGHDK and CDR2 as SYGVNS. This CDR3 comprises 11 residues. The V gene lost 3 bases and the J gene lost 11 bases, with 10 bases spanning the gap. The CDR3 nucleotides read TGTGCCAGCAGTGACTCTTTACTGGCTTTCTTT. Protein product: CASSDSLLAFF.

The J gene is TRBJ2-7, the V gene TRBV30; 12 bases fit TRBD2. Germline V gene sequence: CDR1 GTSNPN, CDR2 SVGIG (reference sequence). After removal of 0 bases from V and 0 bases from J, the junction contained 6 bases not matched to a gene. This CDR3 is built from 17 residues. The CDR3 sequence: CAWSVPSGRANSYEQYF. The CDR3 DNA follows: TGTGCCTGGAGTGTGCCTAGCGGGAGGGCCAACTCCTACGAGCAGTACTTC. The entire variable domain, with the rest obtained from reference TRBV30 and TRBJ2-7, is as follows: SQTIHQWPATLVQPVGSPLSLECTVEGTSNPNLYWYRQAAGRGLQLLFYSVGIGQISSEVPQNLSASRPQDRQFILSSKKLLLSDSGFYLCAWSVPSGRANSYEQYFGPGTRLTVT.

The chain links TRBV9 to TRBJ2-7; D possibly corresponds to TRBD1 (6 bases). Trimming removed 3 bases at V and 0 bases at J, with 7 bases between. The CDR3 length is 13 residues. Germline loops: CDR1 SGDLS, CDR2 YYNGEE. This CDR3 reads CASSGDTSYEQYF. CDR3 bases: TGTGCCAGCAGCGGGGACACCTCCTACGAGCAGTACTTC.

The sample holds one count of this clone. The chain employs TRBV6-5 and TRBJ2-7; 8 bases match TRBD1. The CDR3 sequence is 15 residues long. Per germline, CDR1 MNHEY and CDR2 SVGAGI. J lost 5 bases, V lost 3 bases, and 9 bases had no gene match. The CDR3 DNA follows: TGTGCCAGCAGTTATCGACAGGGGTTGACGAACGAGCAGTACTTC. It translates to CASSYRQGLTNEQYF.

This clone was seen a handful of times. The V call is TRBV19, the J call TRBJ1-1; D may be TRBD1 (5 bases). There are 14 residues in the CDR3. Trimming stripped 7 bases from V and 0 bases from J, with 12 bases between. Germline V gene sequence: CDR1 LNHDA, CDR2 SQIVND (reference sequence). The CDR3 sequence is CASKRTIMNTEAFF. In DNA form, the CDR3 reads TGTGCCAGTAAGAGGACAATCATGAACACTGAAGCTTTCTTT.

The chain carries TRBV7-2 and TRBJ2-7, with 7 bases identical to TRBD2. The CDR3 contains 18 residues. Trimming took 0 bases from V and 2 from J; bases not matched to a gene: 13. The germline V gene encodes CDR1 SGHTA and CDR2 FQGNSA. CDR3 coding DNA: TGTGCCAGCAGCTTAGCGACGACGACCGGGACTACAGCCTACGAGCAGTACTTC. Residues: CASSLATTTGTTAYEQYF. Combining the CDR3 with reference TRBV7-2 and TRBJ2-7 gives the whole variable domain GAGVSQSPSNKVTEKGKDVELRCDPISGHTALYWYRQSLGQGLEFLIYFQGNSAPDKSGLPSDRFSAERTGGSVSTLTIQRTQQEDSAVYLCASSLATTTGTTAYEQYFGPGTRLTVT.

DNA for the CDR3: TGTGCCAGCAGCGATAGGACTAGCGGTACAGATACGCAGTATTTT. Residues: CASSDRTSGTDTQYF. The J gene is TRBJ2-3, the V gene TRBV9, with 10 bases identical to TRBD2. Looked up from germline, CDR1 is SGDLS and CDR2 is YYNGEE. CDR3 size: 15 residues. V trimming: 3 bases; J trimming: 3 bases; junction bases outside the gene matches: 4.

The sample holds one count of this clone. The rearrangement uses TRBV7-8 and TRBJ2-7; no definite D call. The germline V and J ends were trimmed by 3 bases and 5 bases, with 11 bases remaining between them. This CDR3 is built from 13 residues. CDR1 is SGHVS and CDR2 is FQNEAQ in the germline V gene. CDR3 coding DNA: TGTGCCAGCAGCTTGCTCAGCGACCACGAGCAGTACTTC. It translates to CASSLLSDHEQYF.

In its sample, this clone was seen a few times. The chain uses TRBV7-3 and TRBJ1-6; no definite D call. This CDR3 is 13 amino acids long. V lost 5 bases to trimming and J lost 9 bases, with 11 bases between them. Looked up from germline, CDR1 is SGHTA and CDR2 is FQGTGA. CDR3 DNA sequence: TGTGCCAGCAGCCTCACGAGGTCTTCACCCCTCCACTTT. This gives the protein CASSLTRSSPLHF.

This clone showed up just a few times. The CDR3 nucleotides read TGTGCCAGCAGCTTCGGAAGCGGGGGCGCGGAGACCCAGTACTTC. Protein: CASSFGSGGAETQYF. This chain joins TRBV7-9 and TRBJ2-5; 8 bases map to TRBD2. The germline V gene has CDR1 SEHNR and CDR2 FQNEAQ (reference sequence). The length of the CDR3 is 15 residues. Germline trimming cut 3 bases from V and 5 bases from J; bases unmatched to any gene: 8. Using reference TRBV7-9 and TRBJ2-5 for the parts outside the CDR3, the full variable domain is DTGVSQNPRHKITKRGQNVTFRCDPISEHNRLYWYRQTLGQGPEFLTYFQNEAQLEKSRLLSDRFSAERPKGSFSTLEIQRTEQGDSAMYLCASSFGSGGAETQYFGPGTRLLVL.

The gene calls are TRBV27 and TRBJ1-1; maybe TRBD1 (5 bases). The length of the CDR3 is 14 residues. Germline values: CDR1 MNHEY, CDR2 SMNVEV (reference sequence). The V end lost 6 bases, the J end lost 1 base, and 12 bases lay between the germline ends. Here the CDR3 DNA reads TGTGCCAGCAGGAGCCTCACAGGGAACACTGAAGCTTTCTTT. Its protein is CASRSLTGNTEAFF.